This is a list of T cell receptor beta chains from one sample in a study of cytomegalovirus exposure and HLA in healthy donors. TCRdb's table, derived via immunoSEQ multiplex PCR, lists solely in-frame clones and lacks some. Here the sample spans 150,000 to 200,000 clones, approximately 76% being singletons. The sequencing sample was made of PBMCs. Receptor source: a female donor in good health and CMV-seronegative. Both conserved end residues are part of each CDR3. D genes are given only for firm matches. Only part of the rows carry a size: once, few, many, or a class if the clone is expanded.

d_gene,j_gene,v_gene,abundance,len,CDR3nt,CDR3aa
TRBD1,TRBJ1-5,TRBV7-2,.,17,TGTGCCAGCAGCCTGCCGGGACAGATCTTAAGCAATCAGCCCCAGCATTTT,CASSLPGQILSNQPQHF
.,TRBJ1-3,TRBV19,.,15,TGTGCCAGTAGTACGCGGACAGTCTCTGGAAACACCATATATTTT,CASSTRTVSGNTIYF
.,TRBJ2-7,TRBV30,few,12,TGTGCCTGGAGTGTCATCGGGTACGAGCAGTACTTC,CAWSVIGYEQYF
TRBD1,TRBJ1-4,TRBV5-6,.,14,TGTGCCAGCAGTGCAGGGGGGACTAATGAAAAACTGTTTTTT,CASSAGGTNEKLFF
.,TRBJ2-3,TRBV7-9,.,14,TGTGCCAGCAGCTTAGGGACTGGCACAGATACGCAGTATTTT,CASSLGTGTDTQYF
.,TRBJ1-2,TRBV5-1,.,14,TGCGCCAGCAGCCGGGGTCACCCAGACTATGGCTACACCTTC,CASSRGHPDYGYTF
TRBD1,TRBJ1-1,TRBV9,.,14,TGTGCCAGCAGCGTGATAGGGGGCGGCACTGAAGCTTTCTTT,CASSVIGGGTEAFF
.,TRBJ1-1,TRBV28,.,14,TGTGCCAGCAGTTTATGGGGGCCTCCCCCCAGGGCTTTCTTT,CASSLWGPPPRAFF
.,TRBJ2-5,TRBV9,.,15,TGTGCCAGCAGCCCACAGACACAAACTCGGGAGACCCAGTACTTC,CASSPQTQTRETQYF
TRBD2,TRBJ2-3,TRBV7-9,.,15,TGTGCCAGCAGCACCGCGTCAGCGGGGGCAGATACGCAGTATTTT,CASSTASAGADTQYF
TRBD2,TRBJ2-7,TRBV29-1,.,13,TGCAGCGTTGGGACTAGCGGGTCGTACGAGCAGTACTTC,CSVGTSGSYEQYF
.,TRBJ2-3,TRBV5-1,.,16,TGCGCCAGCAGCTTGGGGCAGGGCGCAAACACAGATACGCAGTATTTT,CASSLGQGANTDTQYF
.,TRBJ2-3,TRBV5-4,.,12,TGTGCCAGCAGCAAGGGGTCAGATACGCAGTATTTT,CASSKGSDTQYF
.,TRBJ2-5,TRBV6-6,.,11,TGTGCCAGCGCTGGCAGGGAGACCCAGTACTTC,CASAGRETQYF
.,TRBJ2-7,TRBV6-6,.,14,TGTGCCAGCAGTTACGGGACTGGGGACTTCGAGCAGTACTTC,CASSYGTGDFEQYF
.,TRBJ2-5,TRBV2,.,12,TGTGCCAGCACTGGCGGAGAAAGGACCCAGTACTTC,CASTGGERTQYF
.,TRBJ2-5,TRBV9,.,13,TGTGCCAGCAGCGTTTCCAGGGAAGAGACCCAGTACTTC,CASSVSREETQYF